These 21 T cell receptor beta chains share one sample of origin, sequenced in a study of T cells in localized non-small cell lung cancer. Clones were sequenced by immunoSEQ multiplex PCR, and TCRdb holds only the in-frame ones, with some missing. The sample lists about 64,000 clones; 80% to 90% were seen once. Sequencing used PBMCs, obtained before any cancer treatment. These receptor sequences come from a man aged 35 to 69 with stage II lung adenocarcinoma.

V usage is TRBV7-8 and J usage is TRBJ2-3; D might be TRBD2 (5 bases). This CDR3 contains 14 residues. V was clipped by 3 bases and J by 4 bases, with 11 bases between them. Germline CDR1 reads SGHVS; CDR2 reads FQNEAQ. The CDR3 reads CASSFGDGADTQYF. CDR3 in DNA: TGTGCCAGCAGCTTCGGGGATGGGGCAGATACGCAGTATTTT. The entire variable domain, with the rest obtained from reference TRBV7-8 and TRBJ2-3, is as follows: GAGVSQSPRYKVAKRGQDVALRCDPISGHVSLFWYQQALGQGPEFLTYFQNEAQLDKSGLPSDRFFAERPEGSVSTLKIQRTQQEDSAVYLCASSFGDGADTQYFGPGTRLTVL.

This clone was observed a handful of times. The chain has TRBV5-6 and TRBJ2-1, with a tentative D call TRBD2 (6 bases). The CDR3 contains 12 residues. Germline lookup yields CDR1 SGHDT and CDR2 YYEEEE. V was trimmed by 0 bases and J by 9 bases, leaving 7 bases between them. The CDR3 spells CASSLGDFEQFF. As DNA, the CDR3 is TGTGCCAGCAGCTTGGGGGACTTTGAGCAGTTCTTC.

The V call is TRBV11-2, the J call TRBJ1-4; D is possibly TRBD1 (5 bases). This CDR3 is 15 amino acids long. Between the trimmed V and J ends, which lost 1 base and 7 bases, there was a span of 13 bases. The germline gives CDR1 SGHAT, CDR2 FQNNGV. The CDR3 bases are TGTGCCAGCAGCTTAGTTCGGGGGAAGGGTGAAAAACTGTTTTTT. Residues: CASSLVRGKGEKLFF.

The chain carries TRBV10-3 and TRBJ1-2, with 9 bases matching TRBD1. V was clipped by 5 bases and J by 8 bases; unmatched bases: 3. CDR3 size: 12 residues. Germline V gene sequence: CDR1 ENHRY, CDR2 SYGVKD. CDR3 residues: CAISWTGEGYTF. CDR3 bases: TGTGCCATCAGTTGGACAGGGGAGGGCTACACCTTC.

There are a few counts of this clone. J is TRBJ1-1 and V is TRBV5-1; a possible D gene is TRBD1 (5 bases). Germline loops: CDR1 SGHRS, CDR2 YFSETQ. The germline V and J ends were trimmed by 3 bases and 5 bases, with 11 bases remaining between them. The CDR3 runs to 13 residues. CDR3 bases: TGCGCCAGCAGCTGGAACGAGGGGACTGAAGCTTTCTTT. This sequence encodes CASSWNEGTEAFF.

The chain has TRBV20-1 and TRBJ1-1, with D uncertain. From germline, CDR1 is DFQATT and CDR2 SNEGSKA (reference sequence). This CDR3 is built from 8 residues. V was pared by 6 bases and J by 11 bases, with 7 bases between. The CDR3 is CSASSAFF. CDR3 bases: TGCAGTGCCTCGTCGGCTTTCTTT.

The genes are TRBV14 and TRBJ2-1; D remains ambiguous. The CDR3 extends over 12 amino acids. V lost 1 base and J lost 6, with 4 bases in between. CDR1 and CDR2 (germline): SGHDN, FVKESK. The CDR3 loop reads CASSQVVNEQFF. Written as DNA, the CDR3 is TGTGCCAGCAGCCAAGTTGTCAATGAGCAGTTCTTC.

The chain links TRBV5-1 to TRBJ2-1; 9 bases match TRBD2. The length of the CDR3 is 16 residues. CDR1 is SGHRS, CDR2 YFSETQ, per germline. The trim removed 0 bases at V and 3 bases at J, leaving 4 bases unmatched. This CDR3 reads CASSLGGTSLYNEQFF. DNA of the CDR3: TGCGCCAGCAGCTTGGGGGGGACTAGCCTCTACAATGAGCAGTTCTTC.

This clone was seen a handful of times. The chain couples TRBV5-6 to TRBJ2-7; tentatively, D is TRBD1 or TRBD2 (6 bases each). Germline loops: CDR1 SGHDT, CDR2 YYEEEE. The V and J ends lost 3 bases and 7 bases respectively, with 17 bases between them. The CDR3 has 14 amino acids. Here the CDR3 reads CASSSVPGAREQYF. The CDR3 bases are TGTGCCAGCAGCTCGGTCCCGGGGGCAAGAGAGCAGTACTTC.

The chain joins TRBV27 to TRBJ1-2; 7 nucleotides match TRBD1. CDR1 is MNHEY, CDR2 SMNVEV, per germline (reference sequence). The CDR3 length is 14 residues. Losses at the gene ends were 0 bases for V and 4 bases for J; bases not matched to a gene: 2. CDR3 in DNA: TGTGCCAGCAGTTTATCAGGGGGCGGCTATGGCTACACCTTC. Translated: CASSLSGGGYGYTF.

This chain joins TRBV6-4 and TRBJ2-1; 10 nucleotides line up with TRBD2. Trimming cost V 2 bases and J 13 bases; bases outside gene matches: 8. Germline CDR1 reads MRHNA; CDR2 reads SNTAGT. The CDR3 extends over 14 amino acids. The CDR3 protein is CASSDPQAGGPQFF. The CDR3 bases are TGTGCCAGCAGTGACCCGCAAGCGGGAGGGCCCCAGTTCTTC.

The V call is TRBV2, the J call TRBJ1-5; D possibly corresponds to TRBD1 (6 bases). CDR3 length: 14 amino acids. CDR1 SNHLY and CDR2 FYNNEI come from the germline V gene. V lost 0 bases, J lost 5 bases, and 8 bases lay in between. The CDR3 is CASSEAGGYQPQHF. The CDR3 nucleotides are TGTGCCAGCAGTGAAGCTGGGGGCTATCAGCCCCAGCATTTT.

The chain employs TRBV5-1 and TRBJ1-1; 8 nucleotides line up with TRBD1. From germline, CDR1 is SGHRS and CDR2 YFSETQ. The trim removed 0 bases at V and 1 base at J, leaving 5 bases unmatched. The CDR3 spans 16 residues. CDR3 protein: CASSLGQGTTNTEAFF. As DNA, the CDR3 is TGCGCCAGCAGCTTGGGACAGGGGACTACGAACACTGAAGCTTTCTTT.

The DNA for the CDR3 is TGCAGTGCTGGGCATAGTCAGCCCCAGCATTTT. The encoded protein is CSAGHSQPQHF. The J gene is TRBJ1-5, the V gene TRBV20-1; D gene ambiguous. This CDR3 spans 11 amino acids. Deletions cut 5 bases from V and 6 bases from J, with 8 bases between. Germline-derived CDR1 and CDR2 are DFQATT and SNEGSKA (reference sequence).

Points on this clone: This sample also contains other DNA sequences that code for the same CDR3. CDR3 loop: CASSLGQRETQYF. CDR3 bases: TGCGCCAGCAGCTTGGGTCAGAGGGAGACCCAGTACTTC. The V gene is TRBV5-1, the J gene TRBJ2-5; D gene uncertain. Germline CDR1 and CDR2: SGHRS and YFSETQ. This CDR3 contains 13 residues. Trimming shortened V by 0 bases and J by 5 bases, and 8 bases separated the two germline ends.

The genes are TRBV5-6 and TRBJ2-7; no definite D call. CDR1 and CDR2 from the germline V gene are SGHDT and YYEEEE. The CDR3 has 15 residues. Trimming removed 0 bases from V and 2 bases from J, with 12 bases in between. In DNA form, the CDR3 reads TGTGCCAGCAGCTTGGGGCCCTCGGAAACCTACGAGCAGTACTTC. Translated: CASSLGPSETYEQYF.

The sample holds one count of this clone. This rearrangement joins TRBV5-4 to TRBJ2-7, with D perhaps TRBD1 or TRBD2 (5 bases each). This CDR3 has 15 residues. The germline CDR1 and CDR2 sequences are SGHNT and YYREEE (reference sequence). The germline V and J ends were trimmed by 0 bases and 1 base, with 11 bases remaining between them. This chain's CDR3 is CASSLDGGGSYEQYF. As DNA, the CDR3 is TGTGCCAGCAGCTTGGATGGGGGTGGATCCTACGAGCAGTACTTC.

The J gene is TRBJ2-3, the V gene TRBV29-1; D perhaps matches TRBD1 (5 bases). V lost 0 bases and J 5 bases, leaving 15 bases between the germline ends. Per germline, CDR1 SQVTM and CDR2 ANQGSEA. This CDR3 region has 15 residues. CDR3: CSVEDRFSRGDTQYF. The CDR3, as DNA: TGCAGCGTTGAAGATAGGTTTTCTAGGGGAGATACGCAGTATTTT.

The rearrangement links TRBV5-4 to TRBJ2-7, with D possibly being TRBD2 (6 bases). The CDR3 sequence is 14 residues long. Germline CDR1 and CDR2: SGHNT and YYREEE (reference sequence). V lost 0 bases to trimming and J lost 5 bases, with 12 bases between them. DNA of the CDR3: TGTGCCAGCAGCTTGGCCGGGACTTCCCACGAGCAGTACTTC. This encodes CASSLAGTSHEQYF.

The genes are TRBV18 and TRBJ2-3, with D perhaps matching TRBD2 (6 bases). Germline loops: CDR1 KGHSH, CDR2 LQKENI. V was shortened by 3 bases and J by 6 bases, with 19 bases between the two germline ends. The CDR3 consists of 16 residues. The CDR3, as DNA: TGTGCCAGCTCACCCGGGGCGACGGAGGGAAGGGATACGCAGTATTTT. It translates to CASSPGATEGRDTQYF.

V gene TRBV10-3 combines with J gene TRBJ2-2; D could derive from TRBD1 or TRBD2 (5 bases each). CDR1 is ENHRY, CDR2 SYGVKD, per germline. The V end was cut by 7 bases, the J end by 7 bases, with 10 bases between. The CDR3 extends over 12 amino acids. The CDR3 loop reads CAINGDGGELFF. CDR3 nucleotides: TGTGCCATCAATGGGGACGGCGGGGAGCTGTTTTTT.